The present T cell receptor (beta chain) was sequenced within a study of T-cell memory formation after mild COVID-19. One entry per CDR3 protein, called by TCRdb with MiXCR from the 5' RACE reads. The sample contains about 440,000 distinct CDR3 sequences, about 20% of which appear only once. This clonotype occurred many times. V gave up 2 bases and J gave up 2 bases, with 22 bases separating them. Germline-derived CDR1 and CDR2 are MNHNY and SVGAGI (reference sequence). CDR3 length: 19 amino acids. The V and J genes are TRBV6-6 and TRBJ2-1; tentatively, D is TRBD2 (12 bases). The TCR sequence derives from an adult woman who had mild COVID-19 (a few samples of this study predate the infection). Cell type and time point are not known. The sequencing input was PBMCs or a T cell subset sorted from them (not recorded which). The CDR3 protein is CASSYGQGASGRAYNEQFF. The CDR3 bases are TGTGCCAGCAGTTACGGACAGGGGGCTAGCGGGAGGGCCTACAATGAGCAGTTCTTC.